The next 14 T cell receptor beta chains were all read from a single sample in a study of blood T cell repertoires in COVID-19. Assay used: immunoSEQ multiplex PCR; TCRdb lists only in-frame clones, some missing. Seen here are under 300,000 clones, roughly nine tenths observed once, and the top ten hold 2.4%. The specimen was PBMCs or T cells enriched from blood (not recorded which). Receptors were obtained from a young woman who had recovered from COVID-19.

The chain couples TRBV6-5 to TRBJ1-5, with D maybe TRBD1 (5 bases). CDR1 MNHEY and CDR2 SVGAGI come from the germline V gene. V lost 2 bases to trimming and J lost 4 bases, with 9 bases between them. The CDR3 has 14 residues. The CDR3 bases are TGTGCCAGCAGTTACCCGACAGAGAATCAGCCCCAGCATTTT. Protein: CASSYPTENQPQHF.

This chain joins TRBV2 and TRBJ1-1; D unclear. The V and J ends lost 7 bases and 1 base respectively, with 16 bases between them. The germline V gene has CDR1 SNHLY and CDR2 FYNNEI. The CDR3 has 15 amino acids. The CDR3 coding sequence is TGTGCCAGCACCCGGTTGTTTGAGCCGAACACTGAAGCTTTCTTT. Encoded protein: CASTRLFEPNTEAFF.

This clone came up a few times. The chain carries TRBV5-1 and TRBJ1-2, with no clear D. This CDR3 region has 12 residues. Germline values: CDR1 SGHRS, CDR2 YFSETQ. With 4 bases removed from V and 8 bases from J, the gap between germline ends came to 12 bases. The CDR3 loop is CASSNGVYGYTF. In DNA, the CDR3 is TGCGCCAGCAGCAACGGTGTCTACGGCTACACCTTC.

This clone showed up just a few times. The chain carries TRBV2 and TRBJ1-2, with TRBD1 identical over 8 bases. Germline V gene sequence: CDR1 SNHLY, CDR2 FYNNEI. This CDR3 contains 14 residues. V was clipped by 7 bases and J by 3 bases; unmatched bases: 7. The CDR3 nucleotides are TGTGCCAGCACGGGAGACAGGGGCTACTATGGCTACACCTTC. It codes for CASTGDRGYYGYTF.

The V call is TRBV5-1, the J call TRBJ1-1, with TRBD1 matching over 8 bases. The CDR3 totals 15 residues. Germline assignment: CDR1 SGHRS and CDR2 YFSETQ. The V gene end was trimmed by 4 bases and the J gene end by 5 bases; junction bases not matched to a gene: 10. CDR3 DNA: TGCGCCAGCAGCCTCAAGACAGGGGACGGGACTGAAGCTTTCTTT. It codes for CASSLKTGDGTEAFF.

CDR3 region: CASSERDRGRGFHNEQFF. In DNA form, the CDR3 reads TGTGCCAGCAGCGAGAGGGACAGGGGGCGCGGGTTCCACAATGAGCAGTTCTTC. This chain connects TRBV7-3 to TRBJ2-1; 12 nucleotides line up with TRBD1. The CDR3 has 18 residues. The V segment lost 5 bases and the J segment 5 bases; nucleotides outside the gene matches: 13. Germline-derived CDR1 and CDR2 are SGHTA and FQGTGA.

This clone showed up just once. The chain carries TRBV27 and TRBJ1-5; no clear D gene. This CDR3 spans 15 amino acids. The germline V and J ends were trimmed by 8 bases and 7 bases, with 21 bases remaining between them. Germline assignment: CDR1 MNHEY and CDR2 SMNVEV (reference sequence). DNA for the CDR3: TGTGCCAGCGCCCCCGGGGATGGGGTTGTCCAGCCCCAGCATTTT. The encoded protein is CASAPGDGVVQPQHF.

V and J are TRBV5-1 and TRBJ2-7, with D possibly matching TRBD1 (6 bases). The CDR3 runs to 12 residues. With 4 bases removed from V and 6 bases from J, the gap between germline ends came to 11 bases. The germline gives CDR1 SGHRS, CDR2 YFSETQ. This chain's CDR3 is CASSRGQSEQYF. The DNA of the CDR3 is TGCGCCAGCAGCCGCGGACAGAGCGAGCAGTACTTC.

This clone appeared a few times. The V call is TRBV19, the J call TRBJ2-4; D gene uncertain. Germline CDR1 reads LNHDA; CDR2 reads SQIVND (reference sequence). V was shortened by 6 bases and J by 6 bases, with 18 bases between the two germline ends. The CDR3 totals 15 residues. The CDR3 reads CASRPPPPRPNIQYF. The DNA of the CDR3 is TGTGCCAGTAGGCCCCCTCCCCCGCGCCCAAACATTCAGTACTTC.

J is TRBJ1-5 and V is TRBV7-6; 9 bases fit TRBD1. The CDR3 is 16 residues long. Germline V CDR1 and CDR2: SGHVS, FNYEAQ. The J segment lost 2 bases and the V segment lost 3 bases, leaving 5 bases of the junction unmatched. The CDR3 region has the DNA TGTGCCAGCAGCTTGGGACAGGGATTTCGCAATCAGCCCCAGCATTTT. It translates to CASSLGQGFRNQPQHF.

The chain links TRBV5-1 to TRBJ2-1; 7 bases match TRBD2. Germline values: CDR1 SGHRS, CDR2 YFSETQ. V lost 2 bases and J lost 5; bases outside the gene matches: 4. The CDR3 length is 14 residues. The CDR3: CASSLAGRNNEQFF. The CDR3 DNA is TGCGCCAGCAGCTTAGCGGGGCGGAACAATGAGCAGTTCTTC.

The chain links TRBV7-9 to TRBJ1-5; TRBD1 matches at 7 bases. The CDR3 has 13 residues. Germline CDR1 is SEHNR and CDR2 is FQNEAQ (reference sequence). The J segment lost 5 bases and the V segment lost 4 bases, leaving 2 bases of the junction unmatched. The CDR3 DNA sequence: TGTGCCAGCAGCTATACAGGGGATCAGCCCCAGCATTTT. Its protein is CASSYTGDQPQHF.

This rearrangement joins TRBV27 to TRBJ1-2, with D unclear. The germline V and J ends were trimmed by 6 bases and 1 base, with 18 bases remaining between them. This CDR3 has 16 amino acids. Per germline, CDR1 MNHEY and CDR2 SMNVEV (reference sequence). The CDR3 loop reads CASSRGPGESNYGYTF. Here the CDR3 DNA reads TGTGCCAGCAGCAGAGGCCCCGGTGAAAGTAACTATGGCTACACCTTC.

The rearrangement joins TRBV7-9 to TRBJ2-5; TRBD2 might be the D (6 bases). Per the germline V gene, CDR1 is SEHNR and CDR2 is FQNEAQ (reference sequence). The CDR3 totals 16 residues. Between the trimmed V and J ends, which lost 4 bases and 2 bases, there was a span of 17 bases. CDR3 DNA sequence: TGTGCCAGCAGCTCGGGGGTGAATTCGGGACAAGAGACCCAGTACTTC. This gives the protein CASSSGVNSGQETQYF.